The TCR beta chain described here comes from a study of technical replicates of blood from several donors. This clone was found once. Germline V gene data show CDR1 as MNHNS and CDR2 as SASEGT. CDR3 length: 12 residues. The germline V and J ends were trimmed by 4 bases and 4 bases, with 8 bases remaining between them. Generated by immunoSEQ multiplex PCR, the TCRdb table keeps only in-frame clones and is missing some. This sample carries about 97,000 clones, 95% to 96% of them seen once, and the ten largest clones take less than 0.45%. This receptor was taken from a human donor in good health. The chain uses TRBV6-1 and TRBJ2-7, with D unresolved. The source material was T cells isolated from PBMCs. CDR3 amino acids: CASSVTTYEQYF. The DNA for the CDR3 is TGTGCCAGCAGTGTGACGACATACGAGCAGTACTTC.